In this sample, the clone carrying this T cell receptor beta chain turned up once. Its antigen is not known. Unmatched junction bases numbered 5, after V lost 4 bases and J lost 0 bases. Germline lookup yields CDR1 MNHNS and CDR2 SASEGT. The CDR3 contains 16 residues. The data derive from a study of graft-versus-host responses after intestinal transplantation. Whole-study context: Multivisceral, liver-intestinal, or isolated intestinal transplants were given to recipients. Every recipient underwent anti-thymocyte globulin induction, then tacrolimus and steroids for 3 to 4 years.

Clones were read by immunoSEQ multiplex PCR, and TCRdb kept only the in-frame ones, dropping some. The sample includes around 100,000 clones, approximately 93% of them seen just once. Material: unstimulated CD8+ T cells sorted from spleen or lymph node cells, obtained before transplant. The source of this sequence is a human donor who was the organ donor for an intestinal transplant. V is TRBV6-1 and J is TRBJ2-5; the match to TRBD2 covers 10 bases. The CDR3 protein is CASSGRTSGNQETQYF. CDR3 DNA sequence: TGTGCCAGCAGTGGCCGGACTAGCGGAAACCAAGAGACCCAGTACTTC.